The text below deals with one T cell receptor beta chain. CDR1 and CDR2 from the germline V gene are SGHTS and YDEGEE. There are 15 residues in the CDR3. V was shortened by 4 bases and J by 2 bases, with 13 bases between the two germline ends. Produced via immunoSEQ multiplex PCR; TCRdb's table is partial and in-frame only. The sample includes nearly 55,000 clones, about 85% of them seen just once. Brentuximab vedotin exposure varied, and every patient relapsed after autologous stem cell transplantation. This entry comes from a study of PD-1 blockade in classical Hodgkin lymphoma. The TCR was taken from a human donor with classical Hodgkin lymphoma. This sequence joins TRBV5-8 and TRBJ1-5; D may be TRBD1 (5 bases). Specimen: peripheral blood mononuclear cells (PBMCs), collected at baseline. In nucleotides, the CDR3 is TGTGCCAGCAGCCTGGAGCTGGGGGGCAATCAGCCCCAGCATTTT. As protein: CASSLELGGNQPQHF.